Listed here is a single T cell receptor beta chain. Its target is not known. A much more abundant neighbour one base away suggests this may be a read error. Time point defined: persistent/refractory GD, antithyroid drugs over 5 years with positive TRAb. TCR sequences were obtained from RNA taken from PBMCs. This CDR3 is 13 amino acids long. The germline CDR1 and CDR2 sequences are SGHNT and YENEEA. Arm-PCR with iRepertoire HTBI primers amplified the CDR3 regions for these TCR beta libraries. Original processing methods: Looking across samples, the authors found some 67 TRBV and 14 to 15 TRBJ segments. TCRdb processed the multiplex PCR reads anew with MiXCR; each CDR3 protein has one entry. The V and J calls here are based on TCRdb, not the publication. The profile covers 300,000 to 350,000 distinct CDR3 sequences, with 15% to 20% appearing a single time and approximately 31% taken by the ten largest.

The data originate from a study of regulatory T cells in long-lasting Graves disease. Overall study findings and caveats: Persistent disease preferred TRBV28, TRBJ1-2 and TRBJ2-5; new disease, TRBV20-1 and TRBJ2-1.

The source of this sequence is a female donor with Graves disease. This chain connects TRBV11-3 to TRBJ1-4; no reliable D call. Sample: peripheral blood mononuclear cells (PBMCs), taken when the disease was refractory, from a patient treated with antithyroid drugs. The chain's CDR3 is CASTGTRNERLFF. CDR3 nucleotide sequence: TGTGCCAGCACGGGAACTAGGAATGAAAGACTGTTTTTT.